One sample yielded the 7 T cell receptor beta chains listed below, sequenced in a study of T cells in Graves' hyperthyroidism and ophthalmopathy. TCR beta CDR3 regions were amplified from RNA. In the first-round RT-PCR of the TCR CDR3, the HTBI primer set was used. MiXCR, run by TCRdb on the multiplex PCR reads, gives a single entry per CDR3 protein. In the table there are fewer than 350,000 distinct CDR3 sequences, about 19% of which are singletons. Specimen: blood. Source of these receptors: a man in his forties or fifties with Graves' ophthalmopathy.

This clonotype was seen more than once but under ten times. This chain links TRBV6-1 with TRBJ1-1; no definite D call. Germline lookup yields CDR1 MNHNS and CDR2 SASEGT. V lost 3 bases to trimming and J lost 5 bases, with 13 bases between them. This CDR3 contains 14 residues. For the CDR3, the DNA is TGTGCCAGCAGTGAGTCCGGGGATTATACTGAAGCTTTCTTT. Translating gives CASSESGDYTEAFF.

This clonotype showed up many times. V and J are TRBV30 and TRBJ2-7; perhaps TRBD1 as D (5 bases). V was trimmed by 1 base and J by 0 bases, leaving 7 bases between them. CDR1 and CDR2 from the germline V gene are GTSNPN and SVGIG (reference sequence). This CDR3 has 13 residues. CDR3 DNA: TGTGCCTGGAGTGGCAGGGACTCCTACGAGCAGTACTTC. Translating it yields CAWSGRDSYEQYF.

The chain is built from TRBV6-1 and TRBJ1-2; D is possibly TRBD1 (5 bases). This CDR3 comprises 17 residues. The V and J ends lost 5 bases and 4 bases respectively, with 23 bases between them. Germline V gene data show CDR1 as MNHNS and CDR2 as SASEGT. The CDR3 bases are TGTGCCAGCAGTCCTTTTCCCCCCCGGGGCTTTACCTATGGCTACACCTTC. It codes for CASSPFPPRGFTYGYTF.

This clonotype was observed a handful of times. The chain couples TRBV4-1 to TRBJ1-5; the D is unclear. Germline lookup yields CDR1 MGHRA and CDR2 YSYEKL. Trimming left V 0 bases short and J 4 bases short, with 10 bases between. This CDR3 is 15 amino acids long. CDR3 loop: CASSQESQLNQPQHF. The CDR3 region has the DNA TGCGCCAGCAGCCAAGAAAGCCAGTTAAATCAGCCCCAGCATTTT.

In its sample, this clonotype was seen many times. DNA of the CDR3: TGTGCCAGCAGACCGACCGGGACTAGTCTCCGGAATGAGCAGTTCTTC. Translating it yields CASRPTGTSLRNEQFF. The chain joins TRBV28 to TRBJ2-1; 8 bases are a match to TRBD2. Losses at the gene ends were 6 bases for V and 7 bases for J; bases not matched to a gene: 14. CDR3 length equals 16 residues. Germline assignment: CDR1 MDHEN and CDR2 SYDVKM.

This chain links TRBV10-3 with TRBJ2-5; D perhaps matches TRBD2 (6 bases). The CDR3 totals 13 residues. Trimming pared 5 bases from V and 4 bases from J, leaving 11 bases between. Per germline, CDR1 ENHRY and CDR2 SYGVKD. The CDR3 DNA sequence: TGTGCCATCAGTCCCCCGGAGGGAGAGACCCAGTACTTC. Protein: CAISPPEGETQYF.

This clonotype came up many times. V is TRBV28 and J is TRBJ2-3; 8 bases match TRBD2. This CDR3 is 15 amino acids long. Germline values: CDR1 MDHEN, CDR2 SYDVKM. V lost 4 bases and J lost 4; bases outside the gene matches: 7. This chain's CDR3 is CASSSSGSGADTQYF. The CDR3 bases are TGTGCCAGCAGTTCTAGCGGGTCGGGCGCAGATACGCAGTATTTT.